These T cell receptor beta chains were read from a single sample in a study of blood T cell repertoires in COVID-19. Here immunoSEQ multiplex PCR was the method, and the copy in TCRdb shows in-frame clones only, minus some. The top ten hold 6% to 8.5% of the sample, which has approximately 190,000 clones, roughly 80% seen once. Sequenced sample: peripheral blood. These receptors all stem from a man in his 60s with acute or convalescent COVID-19. Both conserved end residues are part of each CDR3. The order of the fields is J gene, clone size, D gene, V gene, CDR3 DNA, CDR3 protein. The D gene is left open where the match is weak. Expanded clones get a size class; other rows say once, few or many, or leave the size out.

TRBJ2-7	NA	TRBD1	TRBV4-3	TGCGCCAGCAGCCAGTTGACAGGGGTAGAAGACGAGCAGTACTTC	CASSQLTGVEDEQYF
TRBJ2-6	NA	TRBD1	TRBV30	TGTGCCTGGAGGGCGGGACAGGGATATGGTGGGGCCAACGTCCTGACTTTC	CAWRAGQGYGGANVLTF
TRBJ2-7	NA	NA	TRBV15	TGTGCCACCAGCAGAGGACTCGGCTACGAGCAGTACTTC	CATSRGLGYEQYF
TRBJ2-1	once	NA	TRBV29-1	TGCAGCGTTCATAGGAGTTACAATGAGCAGTTCTTC	CSVHRSYNEQFF
TRBJ2-3	few	NA	TRBV9	TGTGCCAGCAGCGGCGCCGCGAGGTTGAGTGTCCCAGATACGCAGTATTTT	CASSGAARLSVPDTQYF
TRBJ2-2	once	NA	TRBV5-4	TGTGCCAGCAGCTTGGGAGGAAACGGGGAGCTGTTTTTT	CASSLGGNGELFF
TRBJ1-2	few	NA	TRBV5-5	TGTGCCAGCAGCTTCCGAGACTATGGCTACACCTTC	CASSFRDYGYTF
TRBJ2-3	NA	NA	TRBV6-1	TGTGCCAGCAGTGAAGCGCTAACGGATACGCAGTATTTT	CASSEALTDTQYF
TRBJ1-5	NA	NA	TRBV19	TGTGCCAGTAGTGAGGGTAAGCCCCAGCATTTT	CASSEGKPQHF
TRBJ2-2	NA	TRBD1	TRBV30	TGTGCCTGGAGTAAAGGGGGCGCGACCACCGGGGAGCTGTTTTTT	CAWSKGGATTGELFF
TRBJ1-1	NA	NA	TRBV2	TGTGCCAGCAGGGCCCAGGGTGCCTTGAACACTGAAGCTTTCTTT	CASRAQGALNTEAFF
TRBJ2-2	NA	NA	TRBV12-3/TRBV12-4	TGTGCCAGCAGTTTAGTCGGGGGAAGGGAGCTGTTTTTT	CASSLVGGRELFF